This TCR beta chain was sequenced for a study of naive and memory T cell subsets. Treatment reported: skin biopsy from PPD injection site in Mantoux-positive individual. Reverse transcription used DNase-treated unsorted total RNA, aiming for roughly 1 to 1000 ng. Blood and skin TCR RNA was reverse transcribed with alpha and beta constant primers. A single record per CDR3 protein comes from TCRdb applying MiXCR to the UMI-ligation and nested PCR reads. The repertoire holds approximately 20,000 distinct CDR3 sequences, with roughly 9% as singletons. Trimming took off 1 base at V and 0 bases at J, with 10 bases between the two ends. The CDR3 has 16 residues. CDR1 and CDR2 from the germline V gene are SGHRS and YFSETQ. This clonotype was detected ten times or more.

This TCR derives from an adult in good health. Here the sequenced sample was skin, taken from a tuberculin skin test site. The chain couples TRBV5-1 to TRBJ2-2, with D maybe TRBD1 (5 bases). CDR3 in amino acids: CASSLKGESNTGELFF. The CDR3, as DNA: TGCGCCAGCAGCTTGAAAGGGGAATCGAACACCGGGGAGCTGTTTTTT.